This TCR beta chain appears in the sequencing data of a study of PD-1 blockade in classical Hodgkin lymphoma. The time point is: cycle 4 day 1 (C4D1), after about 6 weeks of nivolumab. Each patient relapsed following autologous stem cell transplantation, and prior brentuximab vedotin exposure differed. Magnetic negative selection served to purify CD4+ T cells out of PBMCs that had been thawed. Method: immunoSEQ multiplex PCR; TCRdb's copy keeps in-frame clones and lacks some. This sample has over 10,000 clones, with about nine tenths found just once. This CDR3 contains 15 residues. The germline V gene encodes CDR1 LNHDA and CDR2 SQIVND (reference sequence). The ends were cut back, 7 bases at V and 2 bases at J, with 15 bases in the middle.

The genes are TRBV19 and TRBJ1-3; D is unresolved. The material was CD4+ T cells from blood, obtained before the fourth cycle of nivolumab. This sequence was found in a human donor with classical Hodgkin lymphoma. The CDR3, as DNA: TGTGCCAGTACCTTGTGGGGTCGGACTGGAAACACCATATATTTT. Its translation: CASTLWGRTGNTIYF.